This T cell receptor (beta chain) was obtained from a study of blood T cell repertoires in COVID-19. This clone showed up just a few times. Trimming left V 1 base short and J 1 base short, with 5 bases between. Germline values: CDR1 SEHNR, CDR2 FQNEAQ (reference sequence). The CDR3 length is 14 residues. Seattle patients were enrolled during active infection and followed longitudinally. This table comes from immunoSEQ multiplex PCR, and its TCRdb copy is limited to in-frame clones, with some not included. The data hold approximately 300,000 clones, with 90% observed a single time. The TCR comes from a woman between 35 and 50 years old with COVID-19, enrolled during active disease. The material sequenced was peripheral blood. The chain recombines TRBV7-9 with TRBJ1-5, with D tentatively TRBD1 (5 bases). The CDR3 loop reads CASSLEGSNQPQHF. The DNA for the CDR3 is TGTGCCAGCAGCTTAGAGGGGAGCAATCAGCCCCAGCATTTT.